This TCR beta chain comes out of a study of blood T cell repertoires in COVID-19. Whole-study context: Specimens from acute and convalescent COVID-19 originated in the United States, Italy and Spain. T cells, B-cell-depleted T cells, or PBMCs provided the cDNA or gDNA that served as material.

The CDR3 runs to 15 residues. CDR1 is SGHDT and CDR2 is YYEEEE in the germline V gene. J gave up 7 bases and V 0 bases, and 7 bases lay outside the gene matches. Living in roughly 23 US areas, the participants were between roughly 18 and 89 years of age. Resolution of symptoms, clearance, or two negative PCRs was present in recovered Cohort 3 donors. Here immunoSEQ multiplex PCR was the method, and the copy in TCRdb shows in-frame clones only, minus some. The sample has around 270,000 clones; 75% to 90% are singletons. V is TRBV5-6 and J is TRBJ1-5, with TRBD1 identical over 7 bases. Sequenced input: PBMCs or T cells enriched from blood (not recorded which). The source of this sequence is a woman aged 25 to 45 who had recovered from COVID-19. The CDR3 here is CASSLGVQGGQPQHF. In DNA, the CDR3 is TGTGCCAGCAGCTTGGGGGTCCAGGGGGGACAGCCCCAGCATTTT. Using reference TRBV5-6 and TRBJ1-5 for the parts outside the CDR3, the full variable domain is DAGVTQSPTHLIKTRGQQVTLRCSPKSGHDTVSWYQQALGQGPQFIFQYYEEEERQRGNFPDRFSGHQFPNYSSELNVNALLLGDSALYLCASSLGVQGGQPQHFGDGTRLSIL.